These T cell receptor beta chains were read from a single sample in a study of control samples from healthy donors and cancer patients. Generated by immunoSEQ multiplex PCR, the TCRdb table keeps only in-frame clones and is missing some. The profile shows 150,000 or so clones, more than 85% of them singletons. Sequenced input: blood. All receptors derive from a man between 18 and 35 years old in good health. Both conserved end residues are part of each CDR3. A D gene is named only where the DNA matches it firmly. Rows may omit the clone size; those that give it use once, few, many or a size class.

V: TRBV14
size: .
D: .
J: TRBJ1-2
CDR3: CASSPGRAYGYTF
DNA: TGTGCCAGCAGCCCGGGACGCGCCTATGGCTACACCTTC

V: TRBV7-2
size: .
D: .
J: TRBJ1-1
CDR3: CASSLSSSNTEAFF
DNA: TGTGCCAGCAGCTTATCCTCGAGTAACACTGAAGCTTTCTTT

V: TRBV2
size: .
D: .
J: TRBJ1-2
CDR3: CASKGTRTNYGYTF
DNA: TGTGCCAGCAAGGGGACCCGAACGAACTATGGCTACACCTTC

V: TRBV9
size: .
D: TRBD1
J: TRBJ1-6
CDR3: CASSAGQGSSPLHF
DNA: TGTGCCAGCAGCGCAGGACAGGGAAGTTCACCCCTCCACTTT

V: TRBV7-9
size: .
D: .
J: TRBJ1-4
CDR3: CASSLGPQPNEKLFF
DNA: TGTGCCAGCAGCTTAGGACCCCAGCCTAATGAAAAACTGTTTTTT

V: TRBV28
size: .
D: .
J: TRBJ1-2
CDR3: CASRIQGSGGYTF
DNA: TGTGCCAGCAGGATACAGGGCTCCGGCGGCTACACCTTC

V: TRBV7-9
size: once
D: .
J: TRBJ2-1
CDR3: CASSSPYHGDNEQFF
DNA: TGTGCCAGCAGCTCGCCATACCACGGCGACAATGAGCAGTTCTTC

V: TRBV27
size: .
D: .
J: TRBJ1-2
CDR3: CASSRDSSIGYTF
DNA: TGTGCCAGCAGTCGGGACTCCTCTATTGGCTACACCTTC

V: TRBV6-4
size: .
D: .
J: TRBJ1-5
CDR3: CASSGSRDQPQHF
DNA: TGTGCCAGCAGTGGCTCGCGGGATCAGCCCCAGCATTTT

V: TRBV6-4
size: .
D: TRBD1
J: TRBJ1-5
CDR3: CASSADGTGGKQPQHF
DNA: TGTGCCAGCAGCGCGGATGGGACAGGGGGGAAACAGCCCCAGCATTTT

V: TRBV3-1/TRBV3-2
size: .
D: TRBD1
J: TRBJ2-3
CDR3: CASSQDRVRNRGLTDTQYF
DNA: TGTGCCAGCAGCCAAGATCGAGTTCGGAACAGGGGCCTTACAGATACGCAGTATTTT

V: TRBV7-3
size: .
D: TRBD2
J: TRBJ2-5
CDR3: CASSLAGGQETQYF
DNA: TGTGCCAGCAGTTTAGCGGGAGGGCAAGAGACCCAGTACTTC

V: TRBV12-2
size: .
D: .
J: TRBJ1-5
CDR3: CASRLGLGQGNNQPQHF
DNA: TGTGCAAGTCGCTTAGGGTTGGGGCAGGGCAACAATCAGCCCCAGCATTTT

V: TRBV7-6
size: .
D: TRBD2
J: TRBJ2-5
CDR3: CASSLWTSGTGNQETQYF
DNA: TGTGCCAGCAGCTTGTGGACTAGCGGGACGGGGAACCAAGAGACCCAGTACTTC

V: TRBV18
size: .
D: .
J: TRBJ1-5
CDR3: CASSPDSRGNQPQHF
DNA: TGTGCCAGCTCACCAGATAGTAGAGGCAATCAGCCCCAGCATTTT

V: TRBV4-3
size: .
D: TRBD2
J: TRBJ2-1
CDR3: CASSLRGLAGSYNEQFF
DNA: TGCGCCAGCAGCCTCCGGGGACTAGCGGGATCTTACAATGAGCAGTTCTTC

V: TRBV6-6
size: .
D: .
J: TRBJ1-1
CDR3: CASSLDSNEAFF
DNA: TGTGCCAGCAGTTTGGACAGCAATGAAGCTTTCTTT

V: TRBV14
size: .
D: .
J: TRBJ1-1
CDR3: CASSQDMGATEAFF
DNA: TGTGCCAGCAGCCAAGATATGGGGGCGACTGAAGCTTTCTTT

V: TRBV7-9
size: .
D: .
J: TRBJ2-2
CDR3: CASSLLGDRTGELFF
DNA: TGTGCCAGCAGCTTACTAGGGGATCGTACCGGGGAGCTGTTTTTT

V: TRBV28
size: .
D: .
J: TRBJ1-4
CDR3: CASSRQRAHEKLFF
DNA: TGTGCCAGCAGCCGTCAGCGGGCGCATGAAAAACTGTTTTTT

V: TRBV30
size: .
D: TRBD2
J: TRBJ2-7
CDR3: CAWGAGEFSYEQYF
DNA: TGTGCCTGGGGAGCGGGGGAATTCTCCTACGAGCAGTACTTC

V: TRBV6-5
size: .
D: .
J: TRBJ2-5
CDR3: CASSSQVSRRETQYF
DNA: TGTGCCAGCAGTTCCCAGGTTTCGAGGAGAGAGACCCAGTACTTC

V: TRBV24-1
size: .
D: .
J: TRBJ2-1
CDR3: CATSDFSRGEADIYNEQFF
DNA: TGTGCCACCAGTGATTTTTCGAGGGGGGAGGCCGATATATACAATGAGCAGTTCTTC

V: TRBV7-6
size: .
D: TRBD1
J: TRBJ1-3
CDR3: CASSHSPPDRARNTIYF
DNA: TGTGCCAGCAGCCACAGTCCCCCCGACAGGGCTAGAAACACCATATATTTT

V: TRBV19
size: .
D: .
J: TRBJ1-4
CDR3: CASSMRGSPNEKLFF
DNA: TGTGCCAGTAGTATGAGGGGGTCACCTAATGAAAAACTGTTTTTT

V: TRBV5-4
size: .
D: .
J: TRBJ1-1
CDR3: CASSWQGGEAFF
DNA: TGTGCCAGCAGCTGGCAGGGAGGTGAAGCTTTCTTT

V: TRBV27
size: .
D: TRBD2
J: TRBJ2-3
CDR3: CASSLSGGRADTQYF
DNA: TGTGCCAGCAGTTTATCTGGCGGGAGGGCAGATACGCAGTATTTT

V: TRBV10-3
size: once
D: .
J: TRBJ1-6
CDR3: CAILRSRNSPLHF
DNA: TGTGCCATCTTAAGGTCTAGAAATTCACCCCTCCACTTT

V: TRBV19
size: .
D: .
J: TRBJ2-7
CDR3: CASRGLANYEQYF
DNA: TGTGCCAGTAGAGGCCTAGCTAATTACGAGCAGTACTTC

V: TRBV2
size: .
D: .
J: TRBJ1-5
CDR3: CASSQDPFFQPQHF
DNA: TGTGCCAGCAGTCAGGACCCCTTCTTTCAGCCCCAGCATTTT

V: TRBV6-6
size: .
D: TRBD1
J: TRBJ1-1
CDR3: CASSSNRGPGEAFF
DNA: TGTGCCAGCAGTTCGAACAGGGGGCCCGGTGAAGCTTTCTTT

V: TRBV18
size: once
D: TRBD1
J: TRBJ2-3
CDR3: CASSPDRWYTDTQYF
DNA: TGTGCCAGCTCACCGGACAGGTGGTACACAGATACGCAGTATTTT

V: TRBV5-5
size: .
D: TRBD2
J: TRBJ2-3
CDR3: CASSTPSLAGRDTQYF
DNA: TGTGCCAGCAGCACTCCTAGCCTAGCGGGGAGGGATACGCAGTATTTT

V: TRBV30
size: .
D: .
J: TRBJ1-1
CDR3: CAWSVLRRDTEAFF
DNA: TGTGCCTGGAGTGTCCTCCGGAGGGACACTGAAGCTTTCTTT

V: TRBV19
size: many
D: .
J: TRBJ2-1
CDR3: CASSILNSNEQFF
DNA: TGTGCCAGTAGTATCCTCAATAGCAATGAGCAGTTCTTC

V: TRBV27
size: .
D: .
J: TRBJ2-7
CDR3: CASSPLSRSYEQYF
DNA: TGTGCCAGCAGCCCCTTATCCCGCTCCTACGAGCAGTACTTC

V: TRBV12-3/TRBV12-4
size: .
D: .
J: TRBJ1-1
CDR3: CASSQITEAFF
DNA: TGTGCCAGCAGCCAGATCACTGAAGCTTTCTTT

V: TRBV9
size: .
D: TRBD1
J: TRBJ1-1
CDR3: CASSVAGTGSMNTEAFF
DNA: TGTGCCAGCAGCGTAGCCGGGACAGGGAGCATGAACACTGAAGCTTTCTTT

V: TRBV27
size: .
D: TRBD2
J: TRBJ2-5
CDR3: CATATGLVLETQYF
DNA: TGTGCCACCGCTACGGGACTAGTGTTGGAGACCCAGTACTTC

V: TRBV6-5
size: .
D: .
J: TRBJ1-5
CDR3: CASSEGRNQPQHF
DNA: TGTGCCAGCAGCGAGGGGCGCAATCAGCCCCAGCATTTT

V: TRBV9
size: .
D: .
J: TRBJ2-7
CDR3: CASSVEERTSYEQYF
DNA: TGTGCCAGCAGCGTAGAAGAGCGGACAAGCTACGAGCAGTACTTC

V: TRBV28
size: once
D: .
J: TRBJ2-5
CDR3: CASSSQPTREKQETQYF
DNA: TGTGCCAGCAGTTCACAACCCACCAGGGAAAAGCAAGAGACCCAGTACTTC

V: TRBV5-6
size: once
D: TRBD1
J: TRBJ2-1
CDR3: CASSAWDRDPLF
DNA: TGTGCCAGCAGCGCATGGGACAGGGACCCCCTCTTC

V: TRBV7-2
size: .
D: .
J: TRBJ2-3
CDR3: CASSPLVLPDTQYF
DNA: TGTGCCAGCAGCCCACTAGTTCTCCCAGATACGCAGTATTTT

V: TRBV7-2
size: .
D: TRBD2
J: TRBJ2-3
CDR3: CASSPRPFTSGSKDTQYF
DNA: TGTGCCAGCAGCCCACGGCCCTTTACTAGCGGGAGTAAGGATACGCAGTATTTT

V: TRBV28
size: once
D: .
J: TRBJ1-6
CDR3: CASSVAVPQIPLHF
DNA: TGTGCCAGCAGTGTCGCAGTCCCCCAGATCCCCCTCCACTTT

V: TRBV4-1
size: .
D: .
J: TRBJ2-7
CDR3: CASSQGPQDSYEQYF
DNA: TGCGCCAGCAGCCAAGGGCCACAGGATTCCTACGAGCAGTACTTC

V: TRBV7-9
size: .
D: .
J: TRBJ1-1
CDR3: CASSFRGGGTEAFF
DNA: TGTGCCAGCAGCTTCCGGGGGGGCGGCACTGAAGCTTTCTTT

V: TRBV4-2
size: .
D: TRBD1
J: TRBJ2-7
CDR3: CASSLTGGRPYEQYF
DNA: TGTGCCAGCAGCCTCACAGGGGGCAGGCCCTACGAGCAGTACTTC

V: TRBV30
size: .
D: .
J: TRBJ1-2
CDR3: CAWKEGGDYGYTF
DNA: TGTGCCTGGAAAGAGGGAGGTGACTATGGCTACACCTTC

V: TRBV27
size: .
D: .
J: TRBJ1-2
CDR3: CASSYGVNYGYTF
DNA: TGTGCCAGCAGTTACGGGGTTAACTATGGCTACACCTTC

V: TRBV7-8
size: .
D: .
J: TRBJ2-1
CDR3: CASSRGREAYNEQFF
DNA: TGTGCCAGCAGCCGCGGGCGGGAAGCTTACAATGAGCAGTTCTTC

V: TRBV12-3/TRBV12-4
size: .
D: .
J: TRBJ1-3
CDR3: CASSKSSGNTIYF
DNA: TGTGCCAGCAGCAAGAGTTCCGGAAACACCATATATTTT

V: TRBV5-1
size: .
D: .
J: TRBJ2-5
CDR3: CASREGTGIQETQYF
DNA: TGCGCCAGCAGAGAGGGAACAGGGATTCAAGAGACCCAGTACTTC

V: TRBV10-2
size: .
D: TRBD1
J: TRBJ1-2
CDR3: CASSESFGDRDGYTF
DNA: TGCGCCAGCAGTGAGTCGTTTGGGGACAGGGATGGCTACACCTTC

V: TRBV9
size: .
D: TRBD2
J: TRBJ2-7
CDR3: CASSVGASGVFEQYF
DNA: TGTGCCAGCAGCGTAGGGGCTAGCGGGGTTTTCGAGCAGTACTTC

V: TRBV3-1/TRBV3-2
size: .
D: .
J: TRBJ1-2
CDR3: CASSQGMGPYGYTF
DNA: TGTGCCAGCAGCCAAGGGATGGGCCCCTATGGCTACACCTTC

V: TRBV11-2
size: once
D: .
J: TRBJ1-2
CDR3: CASGGAGTYADYGYTF
DNA: TGTGCCAGCGGCGGCGCCGGGACGTACGCCGACTATGGCTACACCTTC

V: TRBV28
size: .
D: TRBD2
J: TRBJ2-7
CDR3: CASSALGLAGVRYEQYF
DNA: TGTGCCAGCAGTGCCCTGGGACTAGCGGGAGTTCGCTACGAGCAGTACTTC